This TCR beta chain emerged from a study of blood T cells in healthy people across ages. General study points: TCR beta diversity per million T cells fell roughly linearly with age.

Donors gave around 10 milliliters of peripheral blood apiece. The CDR3 spans 14 residues. V shed 2 bases and J shed 5 bases, with 13 bases lying between them. Germline loops: CDR1 SGHTA, CDR2 FQGNSA. Primed by a sample-barcoded 5' primer and a J-beta primer mix, a second PCR proceeded for roughly 7 to 12 cycles. In TCRdb, the 5' RACE reads were re-called with MiXCR into one record per CDR3 protein. Here the sample spans over 1,500,000 distinct CDR3 sequences, about 39% being singletons. This clonotype was seen repeatedly, ten times or more. Its antigen is still unknown. V usage is TRBV7-2 and J usage is TRBJ2-7, with D possibly matching TRBD1 (5 bases). The sequenced sample consisted of blood. This TCR derives from a human donor in good health. CDR3 sequence (DNA): TGTGCCAGCAGCTTAAGGAGCAGGGTGGACGAGCAGTACTTC. Translation: CASSLRSRVDEQYF.